This TCR beta chain stems from a study of CD8 T cells in Susac syndrome (dated by TCRdb to about 2019). Looking at the study overall: The study used repertoire sequencing to test whether antigen drove CD8+ T cell activation and differentiation in Susac syndrome.

The research as a whole found: The number of individuals in the TCR sequencing and HLA analysis was recognized as being relatively small.

Spanning cysteine to phenylalanine, the CDR3 consists of 17 amino acids. Kept here is only the CDR3 DNA, which spans 51 bases and is read in frame from base 1. Based on the germline V gene (reference sequence), the CDR1 and CDR2 sequences are LGHDT and YNNKEL. Germline trimming amounts to 0 bases on V and 6 bases on J, with 8 as the count of junction bases outside the gene matches. RNA was extracted with the RNeasy kit and roughly 0.5 to 1 ug was reverse transcribed using random hexamers. TCR beta CDR3 regions were amplified with the immunoSEQ multiplex PCR assay covering 54 Vbeta and 13 Jbeta segments. To correct PCR amplification bias, a synthetic template baseline was used for both primer optimization and computational correction. The authors' analysis ran thus. Only productive sequences were kept, with reads annotated to V, D and J genes according to IMGT and analyzed in immunoSEQ Analyzer. To calculate clonality, Shannon entropy was normalized by log2 of the number of productive unique sequences and then subtracted from one. Public and private clones were assessed among the 100 most prevalent clones of each patient and control. A clone was defined as Susac-specific if it was absent from the healthy and MS cohorts, from some 980 published viral clones and from other ImmuneACCESS disease sequences. Clones were called with MiXCR by TCRdb after fastp trimmed the public reads at Q25, and only in-frame beta chains were retained. Rows are combined by CDR3 protein, so each entry shows the most common genes and DNA. Here the V and J calls rest on TCRdb's processing, not on the authors' analysis. Within this sample are over 150,000 distinct CDR3 sequences, with more than 90% of them counted one time only. The ten largest make up roughly 0.094% of the sample.

High-throughput TCR beta sequencing profiled peripheral blood CD8+ and CD4+ T cells from healthy donors, Susac syndrome patients and multiple sclerosis patients. The multiple sclerosis controls were treatment-naive patients who had stable or active relapsing-remitting disease and met the revised McDonald criteria. Bulk CD8+ and CD4+ T cells were purified magnetically by negative isolation, whereas CD8+ TEMRA cells were enriched by FACS. Blood was collected in EDTA tubes and processed within 24 hours, with PBMCs isolated through density gradient centrifugation. PBMCs intended for TCR sequencing were cryopreserved in liquid nitrogen and were subsequently thawed in a 37 degrees C water bath. Purity of sorted or isolated CD4+, CD8+ and CD8+ TEMRA cells was at least 90%. As concerns this clonotype: What this receptor recognizes is not known. Per-base quality was not reported, and no clone a single base away is much larger than it.

This clonotype was obtained from a human donor with multiple sclerosis. The sequenced material came from CD4+ T cells from PBMCs. This receptor chain uses TRBV3-1 and TRBJ2-2; TRBD2 matches 9 bases in the middle. The CDR3 loop reads CASSQDKASGVPGELFF. The nucleotide sequence reads as follows: TGTGCCAGCAGCCAAGATAAGGCTAGCGGGGTTCCCGGGGAGCTGTTTTTT.